One and the same sample provided the 17 T cell receptor beta chains below, sequenced in a study of T cell changes during pregnancy in multiple sclerosis. Profiled with immunoSEQ multiplex PCR; TCRdb holds only in-frame clones, not every one. The table shows approximately 41,000 clones, with roughly 93% occurring only once. The specimen sequenced was PBMCs (not recorded whether the cells were cultured). The receptors originated from a female donor with multiple sclerosis, enrolled in a pregnancy study.

The chain uses TRBV7-9 and TRBJ1-2; 8 bases fit TRBD1. The V segment lost 3 bases and the J segment 4 bases; nucleotides outside the gene matches: 10. In germline, CDR1 is SEHNR, CDR2 FQNEAQ (reference sequence). The CDR3 has 16 amino acids. As DNA, the CDR3 is TGTGCCAGCAGCTTTTACGTCAGGGGGCCGCTCTATGGCTACACCTTC. Translation gives CASSFYVRGPLYGYTF.

The chain recombines TRBV6-6 with TRBJ2-7; D unresolved. Germline V CDR1 and CDR2: MNHNY, SVGAGI (reference sequence). V dropped 7 bases and J dropped 0 bases, with 13 bases sitting between them. The CDR3 is 14 residues long. The CDR3 here is CASTGGPHSYEQYF. The CDR3 DNA is TGTGCCAGCACCGGTGGGCCCCACTCCTACGAGCAGTACTTC.

The rearrangement uses TRBV18 and TRBJ1-4; TRBD1 agrees at 7 bases. V lost 3 bases and J lost 8; bases outside the gene matches: 12. From germline, CDR1 is KGHSH and CDR2 LQKENI. There are 16 residues in the CDR3. CDR3 protein: CASSPRGTGEKEKLFF. As DNA, the CDR3 is TGTGCCAGCTCACCCCGGGGAACAGGGGAGAAGGAAAAACTGTTTTTT.

This chain uses TRBV12-5 with TRBJ2-2; the D gene is possibly TRBD2 (5 bases). Trimming left V 0 bases short and J 4 bases short, with 15 bases between. Germline CDR1 reads LGHNT; CDR2 reads FRNRAP. The CDR3 is 17 residues long. This CDR3 reads CASGLVWARGPTGELFF. In DNA, the CDR3 is TGTGCTAGTGGTTTGGTATGGGCGAGAGGGCCCACCGGGGAGCTGTTTTTT. The whole variable domain, remainder taken from reference TRBV12-5 and TRBJ2-2, is DARVTQTPRHKVTEMGQEVTMRCQPILGHNTVFWYRQTMMQGLELLAYFRNRAPLDDSGMPKDRFSAEMPDATLATLKIQPSEPRDSAVYFCASGLVWARGPTGELFFGEGSRLTVL.

The CDR3 bases are TGTGCCAGCAGCTTAGAGCACGCCCCGCAGTACTTC. Translating it yields CASSLEHAPQYF. This chain joins TRBV7-8 and TRBJ2-7; the D is unclear. The length of the CDR3 is 12 residues. V was pared by 1 base and J by 9 bases, with 10 bases between. The germline V gene has CDR1 SGHVS and CDR2 FQNEAQ. Full variable domain (outside the CDR3, taken from reference TRBV7-8 and TRBJ2-7): GAGVSQSPRYKVAKRGQDVALRCDPISGHVSLFWYQQALGQGPEFLTYFQNEAQLDKSGLPSDRFFAERPEGSVSTLKIQRTQQEDSAVYLCASSLEHAPQYFGPGTRLTVT.

This clone showed up just a few times. The chain recombines TRBV6-4 with TRBJ2-6, with TRBD1 identical over 7 bases. The CDR3 runs to 16 residues. Germline values: CDR1 MRHNA, CDR2 SNTAGT. The trim removed 3 bases at V and 0 bases at J, leaving 2 bases unmatched. Here the CDR3 DNA reads TGTGCCAGCAGTGAGACAGGGAGCTCTGGGGCCAACGTCCTGACTTTC. This codes for CASSETGSSGANVLTF.

V is TRBV19 and J is TRBJ2-1; D is undetermined. Trimming stripped 7 bases from V and 3 bases from J, with 13 bases between. In germline, CDR1 is LNHDA, CDR2 SQIVND (reference sequence). The CDR3 is 14 residues long. CDR3 residues: CASTPDEHYNEQFF. In DNA form, the CDR3 reads TGTGCCAGTACCCCAGATGAACACTACAATGAGCAGTTCTTC.

The gene calls are TRBV7-2 and TRBJ1-1, with 9 bases that match TRBD1. This CDR3 comprises 15 residues. Per the germline V gene, CDR1 is SGHTA and CDR2 is FQGNSA. V shed 5 bases, J shed 2 bases, and the junction held 6 bases outside the gene matches. The CDR3 region is CASSVNRGPNTEAFF. DNA for the CDR3: TGTGCCAGCAGCGTTAACAGGGGGCCAAACACTGAAGCTTTCTTT.

The V and J genes are TRBV29-1 and TRBJ2-3; 7 bases are a match to TRBD2. The germline V gene has CDR1 SQVTM and CDR2 ANQGSEA. Trimming cost V 5 bases and J 8 bases; bases outside gene matches: 7. The CDR3 has 12 residues. The chain's CDR3 is CSVIPSGGTQYF. The CDR3, as DNA: TGCAGCGTTATACCTTCGGGGGGTACGCAGTATTTT.

The genes are TRBV12-5 and TRBJ2-1; D uncertain. The germline V gene has CDR1 LGHNT and CDR2 FRNRAP. V was shortened by 2 bases and J by 7 bases, with 9 bases between the two germline ends. The CDR3 covers 13 residues. CDR3 region: CASGLPPGNEQFF. The CDR3 DNA sequence: TGTGCTAGTGGTTTGCCCCCTGGTAATGAGCAGTTCTTC.

This clone showed up just a few times. The chain carries TRBV5-6 and TRBJ1-4; D remains unclear. Germline values: CDR1 SGHDT, CDR2 YYEEEE. The CDR3 runs to 14 residues. V lost 2 bases and J lost 14, with 19 bases in between. The CDR3 DNA reads TGTGCCAGCAGCTTTGGGCGGACTTCCCCCCTTCTGTTTTTT. Encoded protein: CASSFGRTSPLLFF.

The chain employs TRBV29-1 and TRBJ2-2; possibly TRBD2 for D (6 bases). V lost 4 bases, J lost 8 bases, and 17 bases lay in between. Germline CDR1 is SQVTM and CDR2 is ANQGSEA. This CDR3 comprises 14 residues. The DNA for the CDR3 is TGCAGCGTTGTAGGACTATCCCATGAGGGGGAGCTGTTTTTT. Protein sequence: CSVVGLSHEGELFF.

The V and J genes are TRBV6-4 and TRBJ2-3; 9 nucleotides agree with TRBD1. The CDR3 has 15 amino acids. The germline CDR1 and CDR2 sequences are MRHNA and SNTAGT. The J segment lost 3 bases and the V segment lost 3 bases, leaving 4 bases of the junction unmatched. The CDR3 sequence is CASSEGGTGTDTQYF. CDR3 DNA: TGTGCCAGCAGTGAGGGGGGGACAGGGACAGATACGCAGTATTTT.

The chain joins TRBV30 to TRBJ2-1; D not certain. This CDR3 spans 13 amino acids. Germline CDR1 is GTSNPN and CDR2 is SVGIG (reference sequence). The germline V and J ends were trimmed by 2 bases and 0 bases, with 5 bases remaining between them. The chain's CDR3 is CAWSISSYNEQFF. The CDR3 DNA sequence: TGTGCCTGGAGTATTAGCTCCTACAATGAGCAGTTCTTC.

The chain couples TRBV7-9 to TRBJ1-1; TRBD1 might be the D (6 bases). The CDR3 runs 14 residues. V was shortened by 6 bases and J by 1 base, with 12 bases between the two germline ends. Germline V gene lookup returns CDR1 SEHNR and CDR2 FQNEAQ (reference sequence). DNA for the CDR3: TGTGCCAGCAGACTAGGACAGACGAACACTGAAGCTTTCTTT. Translating it yields CASRLGQTNTEAFF.

V usage is TRBV19 and J usage is TRBJ2-5; no reliable D call. The V end lost 4 bases, the J end lost 0 bases, and 6 bases lay between the germline ends. The CDR3 sequence is 13 residues long. From germline, CDR1 is LNHDA and CDR2 SQIVND (reference sequence). CDR3 residues: CASSRAYQETQYF. The CDR3 DNA sequence: TGTGCCAGTAGTAGGGCGTACCAAGAGACCCAGTACTTC.

This clone was recorded only once. The chain employs TRBV11-2 and TRBJ2-1; possible D gene TRBD1, 5 bases. The CDR3 has 15 amino acids. The germline V gene encodes CDR1 SGHAT and CDR2 FQNNGV. The V and J ends lost 1 base and 9 bases respectively, with 16 bases between them. The CDR3 reads CASSLVGLQGGEQFF. CDR3 DNA sequence: TGTGCCAGCAGCTTAGTTGGGCTCCAGGGCGGTGAGCAGTTCTTC. Drawing the rest from reference TRBV11-2 and TRBJ2-1, the complete variable domain is EAGVAQSPRYKIIEKRQSVAFWCNPISGHATLYWYQQILGQGPKLLIQFQNNGVVDDSQLPKDRFSAERLKGVDSTLKIQPAKLEDSAVYLCASSLVGLQGGEQFFGPGTRLTVL.